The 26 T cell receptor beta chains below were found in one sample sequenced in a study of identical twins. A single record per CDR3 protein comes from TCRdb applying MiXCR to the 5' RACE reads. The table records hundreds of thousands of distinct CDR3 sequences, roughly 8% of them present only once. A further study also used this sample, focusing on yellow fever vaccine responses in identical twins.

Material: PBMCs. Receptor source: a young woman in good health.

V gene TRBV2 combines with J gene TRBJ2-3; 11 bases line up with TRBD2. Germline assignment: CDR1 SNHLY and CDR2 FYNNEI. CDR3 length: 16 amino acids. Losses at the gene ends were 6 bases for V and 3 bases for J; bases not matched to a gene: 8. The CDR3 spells CASRPALAGGTDTQYF. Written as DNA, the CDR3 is TGTGCCAGCAGACCGGCGTTAGCGGGAGGGACAGATACGCAGTATTTT.

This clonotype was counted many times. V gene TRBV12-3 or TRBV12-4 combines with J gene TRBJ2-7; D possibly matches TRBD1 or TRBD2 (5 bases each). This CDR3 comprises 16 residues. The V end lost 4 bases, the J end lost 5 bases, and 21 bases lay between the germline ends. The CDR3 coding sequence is TGTGCCAGCAGTTCACGTGCAAACGTAGGGACCCACGAGCAGTACTTC. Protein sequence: CASSSRANVGTHEQYF.

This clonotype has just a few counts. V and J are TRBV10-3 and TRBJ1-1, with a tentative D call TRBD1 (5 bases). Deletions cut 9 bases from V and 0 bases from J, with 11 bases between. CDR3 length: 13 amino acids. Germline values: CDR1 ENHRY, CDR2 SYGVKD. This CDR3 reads CAIARELNTEAFF. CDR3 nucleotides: TGTGCCATAGCCAGGGAGCTGAACACTGAAGCTTTCTTT.

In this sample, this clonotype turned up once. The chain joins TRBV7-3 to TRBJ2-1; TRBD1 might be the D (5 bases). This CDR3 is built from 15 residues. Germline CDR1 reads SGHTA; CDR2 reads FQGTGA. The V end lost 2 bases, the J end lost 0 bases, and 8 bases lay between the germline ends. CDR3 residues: CASSLQGYSYNEQFF. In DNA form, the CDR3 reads TGTGCCAGCAGCTTACAGGGCTACTCCTACAATGAGCAGTTCTTC.

CDR3 nucleotides: TGCAGCGTTGAAGTCGACGGGAGGGCCTACGAGCAGTACTTC. Translation gives CSVEVDGRAYEQYF. This rearrangement joins TRBV29-1 to TRBJ2-7, with 8 bases aligning to TRBD2. Germline values: CDR1 SQVTM, CDR2 ANQGSEA. CDR3 length equals 14 residues. V dropped 1 base and J dropped 2; count of bases not matched to a gene: 4.

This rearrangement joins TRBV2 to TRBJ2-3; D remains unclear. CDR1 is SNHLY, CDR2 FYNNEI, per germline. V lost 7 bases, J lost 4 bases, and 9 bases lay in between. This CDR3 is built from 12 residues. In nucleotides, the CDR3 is TGTGCCAGCAAATCCGAGTCAGATACGCAGTATTTT. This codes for CASKSESDTQYF. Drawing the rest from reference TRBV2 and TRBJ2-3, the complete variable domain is EPEVTQTPSHQVTQMGQEVILRCVPISNHLYFYWYRQILGQKVEFLVSFYNNEISEKSEIFDDQFSVERPDGSNFTLKIRSTKLEDSAMYFCASKSESDTQYFGPGTRLTVL.

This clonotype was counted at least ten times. CDR3: CSAREASSSTDTQYF. CDR3 coding DNA: TGCAGTGCTAGAGAAGCGTCCTCTAGCACAGATACGCAGTATTTT. The J gene is TRBJ2-3, the V gene TRBV20-1; no reliable D call. The germline CDR1 and CDR2 sequences are DFQATT and SNEGSKA (reference sequence). The CDR3 contains 15 residues. V lost 0 bases to trimming and J lost 0 bases, with 10 bases between them.

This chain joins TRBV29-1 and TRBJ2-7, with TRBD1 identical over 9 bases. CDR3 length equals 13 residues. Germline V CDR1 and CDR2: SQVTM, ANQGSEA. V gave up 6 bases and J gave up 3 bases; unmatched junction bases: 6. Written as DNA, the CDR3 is TGCAGCGTGGGGGGACAGGGTAACTACGAGCAGTACTTC. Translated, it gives CSVGGQGNYEQYF.

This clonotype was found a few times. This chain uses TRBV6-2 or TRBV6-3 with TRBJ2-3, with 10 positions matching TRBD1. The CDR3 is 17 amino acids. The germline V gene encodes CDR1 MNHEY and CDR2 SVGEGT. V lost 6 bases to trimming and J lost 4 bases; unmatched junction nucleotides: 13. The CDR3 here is CASRVDRGLASPDTQYF. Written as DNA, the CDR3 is TGTGCCAGCAGAGTAGACAGGGGGCTGGCGAGCCCAGATACGCAGTATTTT.

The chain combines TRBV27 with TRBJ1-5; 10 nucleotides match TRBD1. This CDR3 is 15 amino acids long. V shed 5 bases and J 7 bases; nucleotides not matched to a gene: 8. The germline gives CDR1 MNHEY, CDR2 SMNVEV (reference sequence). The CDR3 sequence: CASSAGTGEDQPQHF. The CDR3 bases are TGTGCCAGCAGTGCGGGGACAGGGGAGGACCAGCCCCAGCATTTT.

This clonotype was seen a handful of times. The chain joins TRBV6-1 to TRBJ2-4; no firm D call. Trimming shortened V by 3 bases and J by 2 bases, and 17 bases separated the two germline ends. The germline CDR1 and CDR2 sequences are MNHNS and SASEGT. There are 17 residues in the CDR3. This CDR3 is CASSEGRFKVSKNIQYF. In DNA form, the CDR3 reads TGTGCCAGCAGTGAGGGCAGGTTTAAGGTATCCAAAAACATTCAGTACTTC.

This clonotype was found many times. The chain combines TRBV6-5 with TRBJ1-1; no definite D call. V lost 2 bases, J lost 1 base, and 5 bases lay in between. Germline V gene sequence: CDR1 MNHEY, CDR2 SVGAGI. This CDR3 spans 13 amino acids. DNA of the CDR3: TGTGCCAGCAGTTACGCTCAGAACACTGAAGCTTTCTTT. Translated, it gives CASSYAQNTEAFF.

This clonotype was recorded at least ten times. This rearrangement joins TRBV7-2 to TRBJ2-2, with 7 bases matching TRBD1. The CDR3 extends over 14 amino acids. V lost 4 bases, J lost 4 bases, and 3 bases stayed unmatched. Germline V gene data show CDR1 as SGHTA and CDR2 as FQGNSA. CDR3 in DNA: TGTGCCAGCAGCTGGGACAGAGGCACCGGGGAGCTGTTTTTT. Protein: CASSWDRGTGELFF.

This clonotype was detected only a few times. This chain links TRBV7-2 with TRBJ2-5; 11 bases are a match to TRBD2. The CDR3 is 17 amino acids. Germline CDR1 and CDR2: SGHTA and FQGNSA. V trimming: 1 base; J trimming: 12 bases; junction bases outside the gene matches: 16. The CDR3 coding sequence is TGTGCCAGCAGCTTAGGGGGACTAGCGGCGCCCCTAACGGAAAAGTACTTC. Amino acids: CASSLGGLAAPLTEKYF.

CDR3 residues: CSARDLIGGTTDTQYF. CDR3 nucleotide sequence: TGCAGTGCTAGAGATCTGATAGGGGGGACAACAGATACGCAGTATTTT. V is TRBV20-1 and J is TRBJ2-3, with D perhaps TRBD1 or TRBD2 (6 bases each). This CDR3 has 16 residues. Trimming cost V 0 bases and J 3 bases, with 16 bases left between them. Germline loops: CDR1 DFQATT, CDR2 SNEGSKA (reference sequence).

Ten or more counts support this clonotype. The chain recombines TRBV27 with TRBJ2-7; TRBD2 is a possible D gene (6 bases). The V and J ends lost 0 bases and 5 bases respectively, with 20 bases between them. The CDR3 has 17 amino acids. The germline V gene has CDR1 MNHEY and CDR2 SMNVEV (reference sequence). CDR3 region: CASSLSNSLAVSDEQYF. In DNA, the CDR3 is TGTGCCAGCAGTTTATCGAACTCCTTAGCGGTCTCGGACGAGCAGTACTTC.

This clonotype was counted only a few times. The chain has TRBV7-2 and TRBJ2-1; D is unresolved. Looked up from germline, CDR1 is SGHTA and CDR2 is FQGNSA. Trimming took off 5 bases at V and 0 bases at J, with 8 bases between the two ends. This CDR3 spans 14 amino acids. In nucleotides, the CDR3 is TGTGCCAGCAGCCGTCTCAGCTCCTACAATGAGCAGTTCTTC. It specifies CASSRLSSYNEQFF.

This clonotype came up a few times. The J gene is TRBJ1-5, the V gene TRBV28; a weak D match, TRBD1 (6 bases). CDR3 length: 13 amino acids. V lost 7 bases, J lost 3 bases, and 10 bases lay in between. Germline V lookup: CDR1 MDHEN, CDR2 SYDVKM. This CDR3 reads CASIAGVNQPQHF. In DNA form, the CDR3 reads TGTGCCAGCATTGCAGGGGTCAATCAGCCCCAGCATTTT. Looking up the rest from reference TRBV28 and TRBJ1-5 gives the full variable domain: DVKVTQSSRYLVKRTGEKVFLECVQDMDHENMFWYRQDPGLGLRLIYFSYDVKMKEKGDIPEGYSVSREKKERFSLILESASTNQTSMYLCASIAGVNQPQHFGDGTRLSIL.

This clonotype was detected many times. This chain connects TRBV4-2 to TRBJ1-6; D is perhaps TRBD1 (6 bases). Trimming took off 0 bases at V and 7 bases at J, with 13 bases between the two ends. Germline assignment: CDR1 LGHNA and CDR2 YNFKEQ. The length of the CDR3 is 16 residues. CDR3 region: CASSQDFNRENSPLHF. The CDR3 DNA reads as TGTGCCAGCAGCCAAGATTTTAACAGGGAGAATTCACCCCTCCACTTT.

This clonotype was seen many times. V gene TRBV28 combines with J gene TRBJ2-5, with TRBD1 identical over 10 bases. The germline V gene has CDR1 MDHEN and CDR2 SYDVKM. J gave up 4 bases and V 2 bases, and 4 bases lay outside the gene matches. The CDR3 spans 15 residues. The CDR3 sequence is CASSLQTGGGETQYF. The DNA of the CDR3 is TGTGCCAGCAGTTTACAGACAGGGGGCGGAGAGACCCAGTACTTC.

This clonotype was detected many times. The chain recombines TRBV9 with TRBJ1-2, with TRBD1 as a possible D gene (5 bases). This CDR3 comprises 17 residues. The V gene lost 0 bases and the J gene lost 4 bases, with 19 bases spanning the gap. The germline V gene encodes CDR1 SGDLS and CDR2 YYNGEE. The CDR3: CASSVGSGHAVSYGYTF. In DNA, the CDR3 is TGTGCCAGCAGCGTAGGTTCAGGACACGCGGTTTCCTATGGCTACACCTTC.

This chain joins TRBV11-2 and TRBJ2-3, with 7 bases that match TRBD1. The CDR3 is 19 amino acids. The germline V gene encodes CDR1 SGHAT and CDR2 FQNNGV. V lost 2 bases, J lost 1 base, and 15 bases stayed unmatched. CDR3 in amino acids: CASSLTIFEGAGGTDTQYF. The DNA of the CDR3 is TGTGCCAGCAGCTTAACAATCTTCGAGGGGGCGGGTGGCACAGATACGCAGTATTTT.

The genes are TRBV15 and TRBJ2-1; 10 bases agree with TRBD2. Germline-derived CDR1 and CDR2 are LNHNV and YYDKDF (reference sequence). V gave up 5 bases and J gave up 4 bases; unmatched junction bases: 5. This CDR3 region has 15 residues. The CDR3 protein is CATSLRLAGYNEQFF. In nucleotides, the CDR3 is TGTGCCACCAGCCTTCGACTAGCGGGTTACAATGAGCAGTTCTTC.

The CDR3 is CASSYPTGAVNTEAFF. The CDR3 nucleotides read TGTGCCAGCAGTTACCCGACAGGGGCTGTGAACACTGAAGCTTTCTTT. The chain joins TRBV6-2 or TRBV6-3 to TRBJ1-1, with TRBD1 identical over 8 bases. The CDR3 sequence is 16 residues long. Germline V gene sequence: CDR1 MNHEY, CDR2 SVGEGT. V dropped 2 bases and J dropped 0; count of bases not matched to a gene: 5.

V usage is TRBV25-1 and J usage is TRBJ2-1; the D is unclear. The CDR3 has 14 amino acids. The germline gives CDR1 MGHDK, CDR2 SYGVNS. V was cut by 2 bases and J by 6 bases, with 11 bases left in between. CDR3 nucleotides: TGTGCCAGCAGTGAAGTGGGCAGAGGCAATGAGCAGTTCTTC. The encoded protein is CASSEVGRGNEQFF.

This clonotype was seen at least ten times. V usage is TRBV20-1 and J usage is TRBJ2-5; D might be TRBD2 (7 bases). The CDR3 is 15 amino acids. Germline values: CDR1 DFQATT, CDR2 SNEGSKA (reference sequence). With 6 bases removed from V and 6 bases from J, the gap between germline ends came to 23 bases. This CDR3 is CSADGGFRGQKTQYF. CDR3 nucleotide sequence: TGCAGTGCCGACGGGGGGTTCAGGGGTCAGAAGACCCAGTACTTC.